This is a list of T cell receptor beta chains from one sample in a study of blood T cell repertoires in COVID-19. Assay: immunoSEQ multiplex PCR; the TCRdb copy retains only in-frame clones and omits some. Of fewer than 80,000 clones in the sample, roughly 92% were seen once. Sequencing input: peripheral blood. All receptors derive from a human donor in a cohort sampled during active COVID-19. Both conserved end residues are part of each CDR3. The D gene is left open where the match is weak. The size of a clone is reported for some rows only, either as once, few or many, or as a class for expanded clones.

d_call	clone_size	v_call	j_call	cdr3_aa
.	.	TRBV30	TRBJ1-1	CAWSHQVNTEAFF
.	.	TRBV5-4	TRBJ2-1	CASSTDRAGNEQFF
TRBD1	.	TRBV29-1	TRBJ1-2	CSARDSRYGYTF
.	.	TRBV19	TRBJ2-1	CASSLSYGGTYNEQFF
.	.	TRBV15	TRBJ1-1	CATSRDIRAPEAFF
.	.	TRBV7-3	TRBJ1-6	CASSSGLPNSPLHF
TRBD1	.	TRBV6-5	TRBJ1-4	CASSPAGTGGGKLFF
TRBD1	.	TRBV5-4	TRBJ1-2	CASSDGTGSNGYTF
TRBD1	.	TRBV7-6	TRBJ2-5	CASSTTGQGRETQYF
.	.	TRBV7-9	TRBJ2-1	CASSPRQAPFNEQFF
.	few	TRBV6-4	TRBJ1-1	CASSDSDSTEAFF
TRBD2	.	TRBV10-3	TRBJ2-7	CAISESLLAGEQYF
TRBD1	once	TRBV10-3	TRBJ2-1	CAISDRGLVNEQFF
TRBD2	.	TRBV24-1	TRBJ2-2	CATSDSGLPNTGELFF
.	.	TRBV2	TRBJ1-6	CASRESSYNSPLHF
.	.	TRBV30	TRBJ1-1	CACFYLTEAFF